The rows below give T cell receptor beta chains drawn from one sample of a study of T cell clusters in autoimmune cytopenias. TCRdb re-called the multiplex PCR reads; one entry per CDR3 protein, DNA not given. Its table records 5,500 to 8,000 distinct CDR3 sequences. In addition, the sample was reused for a study of T cell repertoires in aging, cancer and after chemotherapy.

Input material: peripheral blood. The receptors were sampled from a human donor in good health. Each CDR3 is given with its conserved first and last residue. Fields, in order: V gene, clone size, J gene, CDR3 protein. Clone size is not always given. Where it is, it says once, few, many or a class for expanded clones.

>TRBV6-6|medium-sized|TRBJ2-3
CASSGAGETDTQYF
>TRBV19|-|TRBJ1-5
CASSWKWGSNQPQHF
>TRBV6-6|-|TRBJ1-5
CASSYGVQPQHF
>TRBV19|medium-sized|TRBJ1-5
CASSWLGAGGQPQHF
>TRBV6-5|medium-sized|TRBJ2-7
CASSYGILGEQYF
>TRBV15|medium-sized|TRBJ2-7
CATSRDLGRTYEQYF
>TRBV6-5|-|TRBJ2-7
CASSFTPSPGTDNEQYF
>TRBV29-1|medium-sized|TRBJ2-4
CSVEDPRGQANIQYF
>TRBV19|-|TRBJ1-2
CASNNPGQNYGYTF
>TRBV7-9|-|TRBJ2-7
CASRLGPGNLYEQYF
>TRBV6-2/TRBV6-3|-|TRBJ2-2
CASSWPGTGRNTGELFF
>TRBV6-5|medium-sized|TRBJ1-2
CASSYGTEGNGYTF
>TRBV6-1|-|TRBJ2-7
CASSFPPTGPSYEQYF
>TRBV19|medium-sized|TRBJ2-6
CASSIGARTSGANVLTF
>TRBV27|-|TRBJ2-1
CASRRQGNEQFF
>TRBV29-1|medium-sized|TRBJ1-1
CSVERALNTEAFF
>TRBV10-3|-|TRBJ2-7
CAISRGYEQYF
>TRBV7-9|-|TRBJ1-4
CASSSRGQGLLATNEKLFF
>TRBV19|-|TRBJ1-6
CASSIAQGAVVHF
>TRBV19|medium-sized|TRBJ2-7
CASSINRLDRVSYEQYF
>TRBV7-9|-|TRBJ1-3
CASSPWGRENTIYF
>TRBV6-2/TRBV6-3|-|TRBJ2-7
CASSYSRNRAAYEQYF
>TRBV10-3|medium-sized|TRBJ2-6
CAISAEEGSGANVLTF
>TRBV7-2|-|TRBJ2-5
CASSLSAGPETQYF
>TRBV6-2/TRBV6-3|-|TRBJ2-2
CASSYSEDTAVTGELFF
>TRBV30|medium-sized|TRBJ1-6
CAWDRGSMDSPLHF
>TRBV5-4|-|TRBJ2-3
CASSSGTLSTDTQYF